This T cell receptor (beta chain) was observed in a study of identical twins. The table lists this clonotype with a few counts. Germline CDR1 is SQVTM and CDR2 is ANQGSEA. CDR3 length: 11 amino acids. V was pared by 0 bases and J by 13 bases, with 9 bases between. MiXCR, run by TCRdb on the 5' RACE reads, gives a single entry per CDR3 protein. The sample shows about 520,000 distinct CDR3 sequences, roughly 21% of them seen only once. The same specimen was also included in a second study, on T cells expressing NK-cell markers. That study reports: Leadership of the CD3+CD56-NKG2C+ fraction also belonged to these clonotypes in several donors.

The sequence was obtained from a woman between 18 and 29 years old in good health. Sequenced sample: CD4+ T cells sorted from blood. The chain joins TRBV29-1 to TRBJ1-4; D not certain. CDR3 sequence (DNA): TGCAGCGTTGAAGATTCGAGGGTACTGTTTTTT. Protein product: CSVEDSRVLFF.